The rows below give T cell receptor beta chains drawn from one sample of a study of vaccination and CD4 T cells after COVID-19. TCRdb reprocessed the PCR reads via MiXCR and lists one record per CDR3 protein. The sample shows about 5,500 distinct CDR3 sequences, approximately 40% of them seen only once. Their cognate antigens are unknown. The sequencing input was CD4+ T cells from blood, cultured in vitro. Receptors were obtained from a human donor in good health. The CDR3 runs from the conserved cysteine through the conserved F or W. The order of the fields is J gene, V gene, clone size, D gene, CDR3 DNA, CDR3 protein. D genes are given only for firm matches. Rows give clone size only sometimes, using once, few, many, or a class for an expanded clone.

>TRBJ1-6|TRBV20-1|few|TRBD1
TGCAGTGCTAGAGCCCAGACAGGGGAGAATTCACCCCTCCACTTT
CSARAQTGENSPLHF
>TRBJ1-1|TRBV2|.|.
TGTGCCAGCAGTTCCCTTGGGGGTACCACTGAAGCTTTCTTT
CASSSLGGTTEAFF
>TRBJ1-2|TRBV6-1|.|.
TGTGCCAGCTCTCAGGGAGACGGCTACACCTTC
CASSQGDGYTF
>TRBJ1-1|TRBV6-1|.|TRBD1
TGTGCCAGCCTTCAAGGGACAGAAAGTGAAGCTTTCTTT
CASLQGTESEAFF
>TRBJ1-5|TRBV6-1|few|.
TGTGCCAGCAGTACGCCAGGACAGTATAGCAATCAGCCCCAGCATTTT
CASSTPGQYSNQPQHF
>TRBJ1-1|TRBV3-1|.|TRBD1
TGTGCCAGCAGCCAAGGGGGACAGTGGAACGCTGAAGCTTTCTTT
CASSQGGQWNAEAFF
>TRBJ1-2|TRBV5-6|.|.
TGTGCCAGCAGTCAGGGGTACCAAGGCTATGGCTACACCTTC
CASSQGYQGYGYTF
>TRBJ1-1|TRBV20-1|few|.
TGCAGTGCTAGAGCGACGGCGAACACTGAAGCTTTCTTT
CSARATANTEAFF
>TRBJ1-1|TRBV10-3|few|.
TGTGCCATCAGGGACTTGACAGCGAACACTGAAGCTTTCTTT
CAIRDLTANTEAFF
>TRBJ2-3|TRBV20-1|.|.
TGCAGTGCTAGAGGTCGCCGGATAGACACAGATACGCAGTATTTT
CSARGRRIDTDTQYF
>TRBJ2-2|TRBV20-1|few|TRBD2
TGCAGTGCTAGAAGGACTAGCGGGGGTTCCACCGGGGAGCTGTTTTTT
CSARRTSGGSTGELFF
>TRBJ1-1|TRBV7-3|.|TRBD1
TGTGCCAGCAGCCCGGGACAGTTGGAGAACACTGAAGCTTTCTTT
CASSPGQLENTEAFF
>TRBJ2-1|TRBV6-4|few|.
TGTGCCAGCAGTCAGCAGGGCGGAAACAATGAGCAGTTCTTC
CASSQQGGNNEQFF
>TRBJ1-2|TRBV7-9|few|.
TGTGCCAGCAGCCCCCAAGCGAGCCACTATGGCTACACCTTC
CASSPQASHYGYTF
>TRBJ1-2|TRBV7-3|few|.
TGTGCCAGCAGCCGTTCCCAGGGAGAGGGTGGCTACACCTTC
CASSRSQGEGGYTF
>TRBJ1-5|TRBV2|.|.
TGTGCCAGCGACCTCAGGGGAGATCAGCCCCAGCATTTT
CASDLRGDQPQHF
>TRBJ2-3|TRBV7-3|few|TRBD2
TGTGCCAGCAGCTTTAGCCCTCCGGGACTAGCGGGGAGCACAGATACGCAGTATTTT
CASSFSPPGLAGSTDTQYF
>TRBJ2-1|TRBV24-1|.|TRBD1
TGTGCCACCAGTGTATCAGGGGGTAATGAGCAGTTCTTC
CATSVSGGNEQFF
>TRBJ2-2|TRBV15|few|.
TGTGCCACCAGCAGAGATAGGGTGGTGACCGGGGAGCTGTTTTTT
CATSRDRVVTGELFF
>TRBJ2-3|TRBV20-1|.|.
TGCAGTGCTCAACGGGGGGCCGTCACAGATACGCAGTATTTT
CSAQRGAVTDTQYF
>TRBJ1-6|TRBV20-1|few|.
TGCAGTGCTCCAGGGACGGTTAATTCACCCCTCCACTTT
CSAPGTVNSPLHF
>TRBJ1-3|TRBV29-1|.|.
TGCAGCGTGGGGACAACTGGAAACACCATATATTTT
CSVGTTGNTIYF
>TRBJ2-7|TRBV2|few|.
TGTGCCACCAGGGGCGAGGGGAACTACGAGCAGTACTTC
CATRGEGNYEQYF
>TRBJ2-1|TRBV21-1|.|.
TGTGCCAGCAGCTCCCCCCTGGCGACCGGAGACAATGAGCAGTTCTTC
CASSSPLATGDNEQFF
>TRBJ1-1|TRBV7-6|.|.
TGTGCCAGCAGCTTGGACAGTTACACTGAAGCTTTCTTT
CASSLDSYTEAFF
>TRBJ1-5|TRBV27|few|.
TGTGCCAGCAGTAGGTTAGGGGCAGGGGGCAATCAGCCCCAGCATTTT
CASSRLGAGGNQPQHF
>TRBJ2-3|TRBV6-1|.|TRBD1
TGTGCCAGCCGACCGGGACAGTTTTTCACAGATACGCAGTATTTT
CASRPGQFFTDTQYF
>TRBJ2-4|TRBV6-5|.|TRBD2
TGTGCCAGCAGTTTAAGCCTAGCGGGGGGGCGGGTCAAAAACATTCAGTACTTC
CASSLSLAGGRVKNIQYF
>TRBJ2-3|TRBV15|.|.
TGTGCCACCAGCACTTCCCCGGGACCATACACAGATACGCAGTATTTT
CATSTSPGPYTDTQYF
>TRBJ2-1|TRBV7-2|few|.
TGTGCCAGCAGCAACGAATATAAGCAGTTCTTC
CASSNEYKQFF
>TRBJ1-2|TRBV20-1|.|.
TGCAGTGCCACTTCAAACCGAGGTGATGGCTACACCTTC
CSATSNRGDGYTF
>TRBJ2-2|TRBV6-2/TRBV6-3|.|.
TGTGCCATCGGTTTCGGTCCCGGGGAGCTGTTTTTC
CAIGFGPGELFF
>TRBJ1-1|TRBV18|.|TRBD1
TGTGCCAGCTCACCTTTACAGGGGATCGCTTTCTTT
CASSPLQGIAFF
>TRBJ1-2|TRBV19|few|.
TGTGCCAGTAGTCCCCTTTATGGGGCGCAAGGCTACACCTTC
CASSPLYGAQGYTF
>TRBJ2-3|TRBV6-2/TRBV6-3|.|TRBD2
TGTGCCAGCGGAACGAGCGGGGGGGCAGATACGCAGTATTTT
CASGTSGGADTQYF
>TRBJ2-7|TRBV19|once|TRBD1
TGTGCCAGTAGTAAGGACAGGGGGCGATACGAGCAGTACTTC
CASSKDRGRYEQYF
>TRBJ1-1|TRBV29-1|.|.
TGCAGCGTAGGGCTTTCGGGCACTGAAGCTTTCTTT
CSVGLSGTEAFF
>TRBJ1-1|TRBV6-1|.|.
TGTGCCAGCATCTCTCAGCCGGGACCTGAAGCTTTCTTT
CASISQPGPEAFF
>TRBJ1-5|TRBV2|few|.
TGTGCCAGCAGTGAATCTTTGGGCAGCAATCAGCCCCAGCATTTT
CASSESLGSNQPQHF
>TRBJ1-1|TRBV7-3|.|TRBD1
TGTGCCAGCAGCCCCCAGGGGGCTAACACTGAAGCTTTCTTT
CASSPQGANTEAFF
>TRBJ2-5|TRBV6-1|.|TRBD1
TGTGCCAGCAGGCCACCCCCCGGGACAGAAGAGACCCAGTACTTC
CASRPPPGTEETQYF
>TRBJ1-5|TRBV20-1|large|.
TGCAGTGCTAGCCGCAGGGCCTTAGGCAATCAGCCCCAGCATTTT
CSASRRALGNQPQHF
>TRBJ2-7|TRBV18|.|TRBD2
TGTGCCAGCTCACCGTCGGCTAGCGGGGGGTCGGGCGAGCAGTACTTC
CASSPSASGGSGEQYF
>TRBJ2-2|TRBV11-1|.|.
TGTGCCAGCAGCCTCCGGGGGAACACCGGGGAGCTGTTTTTT
CASSLRGNTGELFF
>TRBJ1-2|TRBV6-1|.|TRBD1
TGTGCCAGCAGTCGTACCGGGACAGGGGGCTTTCGCTATGGCTACACCTTC
CASSRTGTGGFRYGYTF
>TRBJ1-1|TRBV6-1|.|TRBD1
TGTGCCAGCAGCCGACAGGGAAGGAACACTGAAGCTTTCTTT
CASSRQGRNTEAFF